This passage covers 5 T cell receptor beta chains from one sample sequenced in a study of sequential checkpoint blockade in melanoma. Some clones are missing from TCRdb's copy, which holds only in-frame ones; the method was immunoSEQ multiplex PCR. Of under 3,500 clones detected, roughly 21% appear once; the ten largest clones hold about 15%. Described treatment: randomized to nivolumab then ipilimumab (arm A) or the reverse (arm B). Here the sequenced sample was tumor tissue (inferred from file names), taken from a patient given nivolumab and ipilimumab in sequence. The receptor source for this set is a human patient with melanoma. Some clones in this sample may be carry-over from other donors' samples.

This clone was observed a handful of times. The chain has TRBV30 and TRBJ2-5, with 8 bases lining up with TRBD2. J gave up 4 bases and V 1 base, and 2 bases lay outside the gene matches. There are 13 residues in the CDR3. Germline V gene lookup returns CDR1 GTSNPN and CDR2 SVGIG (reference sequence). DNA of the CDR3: TGTGCCTGGAGTGCGGGGGGGCCAGAGACCCAGTACTTC. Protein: CAWSAGGPETQYF.

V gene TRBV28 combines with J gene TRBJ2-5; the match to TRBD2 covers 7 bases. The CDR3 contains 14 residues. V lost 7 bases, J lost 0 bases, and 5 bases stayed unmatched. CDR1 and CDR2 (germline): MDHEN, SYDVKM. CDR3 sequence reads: CASNSREDQETQYF. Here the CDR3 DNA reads TGTGCCAGCAACTCCCGGGAGGACCAAGAGACCCAGTACTTC. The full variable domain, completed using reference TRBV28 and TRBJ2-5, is DVKVTQSSRYLVKRTGEKVFLECVQDMDHENMFWYRQDPGLGLRLIYFSYDVKMKEKGDIPEGYSVSREKKERFSLILESASTNQTSMYLCASNSREDQETQYFGPGTRLLVL.

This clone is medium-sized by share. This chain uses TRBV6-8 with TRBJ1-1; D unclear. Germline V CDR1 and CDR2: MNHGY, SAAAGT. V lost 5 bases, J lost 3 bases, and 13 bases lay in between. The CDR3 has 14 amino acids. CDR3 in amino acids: CASSRVRPDTEAFF. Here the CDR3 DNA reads TGTGCCAGCAGTAGGGTCAGGCCCGACACTGAAGCTTTCTTT.

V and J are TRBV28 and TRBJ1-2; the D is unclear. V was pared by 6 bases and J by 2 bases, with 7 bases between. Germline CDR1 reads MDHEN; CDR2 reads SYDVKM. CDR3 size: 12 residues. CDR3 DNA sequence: TGTGCCAGCAGCTCCGAAAACTATGGCTACACCTTC. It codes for CASSSENYGYTF.

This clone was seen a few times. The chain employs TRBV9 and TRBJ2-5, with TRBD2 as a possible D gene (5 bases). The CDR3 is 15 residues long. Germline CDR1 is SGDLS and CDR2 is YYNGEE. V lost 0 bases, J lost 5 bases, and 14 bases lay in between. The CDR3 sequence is CASSVGSRERETQYF. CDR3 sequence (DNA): TGTGCCAGCAGCGTAGGTAGTAGGGAGAGGGAGACCCAGTACTTC.